Listed below are T cell receptor beta chains from one sample, sequenced in a study of blood T cell repertoires in COVID-19. Profiled with immunoSEQ multiplex PCR; TCRdb holds only in-frame clones, not every one. Counted here are 150,000 to 200,000 clones, roughly four fifths occurring once; the ten biggest clones make up 8% to 13%. Input material: PBMCs or T cells enriched from blood (not recorded which). Receptor source: a man in his fifties who had recovered from COVID-19. Both conserved end residues are part of each CDR3. D genes are given only for firm matches. Part of the rows lack a size; the others show once, few, many or a class for expanded clones.

j_call v_call d_call clone_size cdr3_aa cdr3_nt
TRBJ2-7 TRBV19 TRBD2 - CASSREAGGYEQYF TGTGCCAGTAGTCGGGAAGCGGGAGGCTACGAGCAGTACTTC
TRBJ2-5 TRBV3-1/TRBV3-2 TRBD2 - CASSPLSGGLQETQYF TGTGCCAGCAGCCCCCTTAGCGGGGGCCTCCAAGAGACCCAGTACTTC
TRBJ2-7 TRBV28 - - CASSFPTHPYEQYF TGTGCCAGCAGTTTCCCCACACACCCCTACGAGCAGTACTTC
TRBJ2-7 TRBV6-4 - - CASSDLRRGSYEQYF TGTGCCAGCAGTGATTTACGTAGGGGCTCCTACGAGCAGTACTTC
TRBJ2-1 TRBV6-5 TRBD2 - CASISGRRNEQFF TGTGCCAGCATCAGCGGGAGGAGGAATGAGCAGTTCTTC
TRBJ2-1 TRBV7-9 TRBD2 - CASSPETSGGSVRYNEQFF TGTGCCAGCAGCCCCGAGACTAGCGGGGGGTCCGTCCGGTACAATGAGCAGTTCTTC
TRBJ2-5 TRBV18 - - CASSYDSPRETQYF TGTGCCAGCTCATATGACAGTCCGCGGGAGACCCAGTACTTC
TRBJ1-5 TRBV5-8 TRBD1 - CASTPQGESRSNQPQHF TGTGCCAGCACGCCACAGGGGGAAAGTAGGAGCAATCAGCCCCAGCATTTT
TRBJ2-5 TRBV18 TRBD2 - CASSPSSGGAATQYF TGTGCCAGCTCACCATCTAGCGGGGGGGCCGCGACCCAGTACTTC
TRBJ1-4 TRBV6-5 TRBD1 - CASSSAATGGDEKLFF TGTGCCAGCAGTTCCGCCGCGACAGGGGGCGATGAAAAACTGTTTTTT
TRBJ2-5 TRBV19 TRBD1 - CASHDRGRETQYF TGTGCCAGCCACGACAGGGGGCGGGAGACCCAGTACTTC
TRBJ2-1 TRBV11-2 - - CASSLEGRASNEQFF TGTGCCAGCAGCTTAGAGGGGCGCGCCTCGAATGAGCAGTTCTTC
TRBJ2-7 TRBV21-1 - once CASTKPQGTGACYEQYF TGTGCCAGCACCAAACCGCAAGGGACAGGGGCTTGCTACGAGCAGTACTTC
TRBJ2-1 TRBV5-5 TRBD1 - CASSPGQGSYNEQFF TGTGCCAGCAGCCCCGGACAGGGATCCTACAATGAGCAGTTCTTC
TRBJ2-2 TRBV28 TRBD1 - CASGTGDTGELFF TGTGCCAGCGGGACAGGGGACACCGGGGAGCTGTTTTTT
TRBJ2-7 TRBV4-1 TRBD1 - CASSSGTGMRYEQYF TGCGCCAGCAGTTCCGGGACAGGCATGCGTTACGAGCAGTACTTC
TRBJ2-1 TRBV24-1 - - CATSEGVIARYSYNEQFF TGTGCCACCAGTGAGGGAGTAATAGCGCGCTACTCCTACAATGAGCAGTTCTTC
TRBJ2-3 TRBV2 - - CASSEAGVTDTQYF TGTGCCAGCAGTGAAGCAGGGGTCACAGATACGCAGTATTTT
TRBJ2-7 TRBV10-2 - - CASSPTGLSYEQYF TGCGCCAGCAGTCCTACAGGGCTCTCCTACGAGCAGTACTTC
TRBJ1-5 TRBV12-5 TRBD1 - CASAPDREGNQPQHF TGTGCTAGTGCCCCGGACAGGGAAGGCAATCAGCCCCAGCATTTT
TRBJ2-7 TRBV7-2 TRBD1 - CASSLLQGAGEQYF TGTGCCAGCAGCCTTTTACAGGGGGCGGGCGAGCAGTACTTC
TRBJ1-2 TRBV5-5 TRBD1 - CASSPTGGHGYTF TGTGCCAGCAGCCCCACAGGGGGCCATGGCTACACCTTC
TRBJ2-7 TRBV2 TRBD2 - CASHGKTSGILGEQYF TGTGCCAGCCATGGGAAGACTAGCGGGATTTTGGGTGAGCAGTACTTC
TRBJ2-2 TRBV24-1 TRBD1 - CATSDSGQGGTGELFF TGTGCCACCAGTGATTCAGGACAGGGGGGCACCGGGGAGCTGTTTTTT
TRBJ2-7 TRBV28 TRBD1 once CASSLSGQGAYEQYF TGTGCCAGCAGTTTATCGGGACAGGGGGCTTACGAGCAGTACTTC
TRBJ2-5 TRBV19 TRBD1 few CASSPTDRVVGGKTQYF TGTGCCAGTAGTCCTACCGACAGGGTGGTTGGTGGGAAGACCCAGTACTTC
TRBJ2-3 TRBV19 TRBD1 - CASSPDREDTQYF TGTGCCAGTAGCCCAGACAGGGAGGATACGCAGTATTTT
TRBJ1-5 TRBV24-1 TRBD1 few CATSDPGQLDQPQHF TGTGCCACCAGTGACCCGGGACAGCTCGATCAGCCCCAGCATTTT
TRBJ2-3 TRBV5-4 - - CASSLSRGNTDTQYF TGTGCCAGCAGCTTGTCACGGGGGAACACAGATACGCAGTATTTT
TRBJ2-7 TRBV5-1 - - CASSPSGVAYEQYF TGCGCCAGCAGCCCTTCAGGCGTCGCCTACGAGCAGTACTTC
TRBJ2-1 TRBV11-1 TRBD2 - CASSLLAGGYKEQFF TGTGCCAGCAGCCTACTAGCGGGGGGCTATAAGGAGCAGTTCTTC
TRBJ1-6 TRBV5-1 TRBD1 - CASSLDAGGDFRRPLHF TGCGCCAGCAGCTTGGACGCAGGGGGCGACTTTCGCAGACCCCTCCACTTT
TRBJ2-6 TRBV2 TRBD1 - CASSEGQRAGANVLTF TGTGCCAGCAGTGAGGGACAGAGGGCCGGGGCCAACGTCCTGACTTTC
TRBJ2-5 TRBV3-1/TRBV3-2 TRBD2 - CASSQSFGGSLRAQYF TGTGCCAGCAGCCAATCTTTCGGGGGGAGTTTAAGGGCCCAGTACTTC
TRBJ2-1 TRBV10-3 TRBD2 once CAISEVGTRQFF TGTGCCATCAGTGAGGTGGGGACTAGGCAGTTCTTC
TRBJ2-1 TRBV24-1 - - CATSDPYNEQFF TGTGCCACCAGTGATCCTTACAATGAGCAGTTCTTC
TRBJ2-5 TRBV7-9 TRBD2 - CASSSASLAEETQYF TGTGCCAGCAGCTCCGCCTCTCTAGCGGAAGAGACCCAGTACTTC
TRBJ2-7 TRBV5-1 - - CASSFAGQKLYEQYF TGCGCCAGCAGTTTTGCGGGACAGAAACTCTACGAGCAGTACTTC
TRBJ1-3 TRBV13 TRBD1 - CASSASTGGTGNTIYF TGTGCCAGCAGCGCTTCGACAGGGGGTACGGGAAACACCATATATTTT
TRBJ1-4 TRBV5-4 TRBD1 - CASSLRTPGGEKLFF TGTGCCAGCAGCTTGAGGACCCCAGGGGGTGAAAAACTGTTTTTT